Listed below are T cell receptor beta chains from one sample, sequenced in a study of OX40 agonist ivuxolimab in advanced cancers. Data came from immunoSEQ multiplex PCR; TCRdb stores just in-frame clones and leaves some out. Of tens of thousands of clones detected, over 65% appear once; the ten largest clones hold under 3.5%. Sequencing used CD4+ or CD8+ T cells sorted from blood, obtained in a trial of the OX40 agonist ivuxolimab. The receptors derive from an adult with an advanced solid tumor such as melanoma, head and neck, liver or kidney cancer. Each CDR3 is given with its conserved first and last residue. The D gene is left open where the match is weak. Rows may omit the clone size; those that give it use once, few, many or a size class.

v_gene: TRBV5-6; d_gene: -; j_gene: TRBJ1-2; abundance: -; CDR3aa: CASSLQGLGGYTF; CDR3nt: TGTGCCAGCAGCTTGCAGGGGCTAGGTGGCTACACCTTC
v_gene: TRBV9; d_gene: -; j_gene: TRBJ2-7; abundance: -; CDR3aa: CASSVGVQPPSEQYF; CDR3nt: TGTGCCAGCAGCGTAGGGGTACAGCCCCCCTCCGAGCAGTACTTC
v_gene: TRBV25-1; d_gene: TRBD2; j_gene: TRBJ2-3; abundance: -; CDR3aa: CASSSSGGAFSTDTQYF; CDR3nt: TGTGCCAGCAGTTCTAGCGGGGGGGCGTTCAGTACAGATACGCAGTATTTT
v_gene: TRBV15; d_gene: -; j_gene: TRBJ1-1; abundance: -; CDR3aa: CATSRTGTGNTEAFF; CDR3nt: TGTGCCACCAGCAGGACCGGGACGGGGAACACTGAAGCTTTCTTT
v_gene: TRBV6-4; d_gene: -; j_gene: TRBJ2-7; abundance: -; CDR3aa: CASSDMAGVGEQYF; CDR3nt: TGTGCCAGCAGTGATATGGCAGGGGTGGGCGAGCAGTACTTC
v_gene: TRBV6-5; d_gene: -; j_gene: TRBJ1-2; abundance: -; CDR3aa: CATTPPGGPGGYTF; CDR3nt: TGTGCCACCACCCCCCCCGGGGGCCCAGGGGGCTACACCTTC
v_gene: TRBV4-3; d_gene: -; j_gene: TRBJ2-3; abundance: -; CDR3aa: CASSQDKWQGQYF; CDR3nt: TGCGCCAGCAGCCAAGATAAATGGCAGGGGCAGTATTTT
v_gene: TRBV5-1; d_gene: TRBD1; j_gene: TRBJ2-5; abundance: few; CDR3aa: CASSLSPGGQETQYF; CDR3nt: TGCGCCAGCAGCTTATCACCAGGGGGCCAAGAGACCCAGTACTTC
v_gene: TRBV9; d_gene: -; j_gene: TRBJ2-2; abundance: once; CDR3aa: CASQNTGELFF; CDR3nt: TGTGCCAGCCAGAACACCGGGGAGCTGTTTTTT
v_gene: TRBV27; d_gene: TRBD1; j_gene: TRBJ2-2; abundance: -; CDR3aa: CASRTTGGWTGELFF; CDR3nt: TGTGCCAGCAGGACGACAGGGGGCTGGACCGGGGAGCTGTTTTTT
v_gene: TRBV10-3; d_gene: -; j_gene: TRBJ1-1; abundance: -; CDR3aa: CAISAPFQKITEAFF; CDR3nt: TGTGCCATCAGTGCCCCTTTTCAGAAAATCACTGAAGCTTTCTTT
v_gene: TRBV30; d_gene: TRBD1; j_gene: TRBJ2-7; abundance: -; CDR3aa: CAWGQGNEQYF; CDR3nt: TGTGCCTGGGGACAGGGTAACGAGCAGTACTTC
v_gene: TRBV10-3; d_gene: TRBD1; j_gene: TRBJ2-3; abundance: -; CDR3aa: CAIRGQGVGDTQYF; CDR3nt: TGTGCCATCAGGGGACAGGGAGTGGGAGATACGCAGTATTTT
v_gene: TRBV6-4; d_gene: -; j_gene: TRBJ2-4; abundance: once; CDR3aa: CASSDSSRVEAKNIQYF; CDR3nt: TGTGCCAGCAGTGACTCGAGCAGGGTCGAAGCCAAAAACATTCAGTACTTC
v_gene: TRBV6-5; d_gene: TRBD2; j_gene: TRBJ2-7; abundance: -; CDR3aa: CASSYSGRAYEQYF; CDR3nt: TGTGCCAGCAGTTACTCAGGGAGGGCCTACGAGCAGTACTTC
v_gene: TRBV4-3; d_gene: -; j_gene: TRBJ1-2; abundance: -; CDR3aa: CASSHAGTAVRGYTF; CDR3nt: TGCGCCAGCAGCCACGCCGGGACTGCCGTGCGGGGCTACACCTTC
v_gene: TRBV16; d_gene: TRBD1; j_gene: TRBJ1-5; abundance: -; CDR3aa: CASSQMTGHQPQHF; CDR3nt: TGTGCCAGCAGCCAAATGACAGGGCATCAGCCCCAGCATTTT
v_gene: TRBV30; d_gene: -; j_gene: TRBJ1-2; abundance: -; CDR3aa: CAWSWEGGYTF; CDR3nt: TGTGCCTGGAGTTGGGAGGGTGGCTACACCTTC
v_gene: TRBV4-1; d_gene: TRBD2; j_gene: TRBJ2-2; abundance: -; CDR3aa: CASRRGLWAGGTNTGELFF; CDR3nt: TGCGCCAGCAGGAGAGGGCTATGGGCGGGGGGTACGAACACCGGGGAGCTGTTTTTT
v_gene: TRBV6-5; d_gene: -; j_gene: TRBJ1-3; abundance: -; CDR3aa: CASSYSNSGSGNTIYF; CDR3nt: TGTGCCAGCAGTTACTCGAACAGCGGCTCTGGAAACACCATATATTTT
v_gene: TRBV7-9; d_gene: TRBD1; j_gene: TRBJ2-2; abundance: -; CDR3aa: CASSSTGTGELFF; CDR3nt: TGTGCCAGCAGCTCGACAGGGACCGGGGAGCTGTTTTTT
v_gene: TRBV7-9; d_gene: TRBD1; j_gene: TRBJ1-4; abundance: -; CDR3aa: CASSLWDRDEKLFF; CDR3nt: TGTGCCAGCAGCTTGTGGGACAGGGATGAAAAACTGTTTTTT